This T cell receptor beta chain was captured in a study of cytomegalovirus exposure and HLA in healthy donors. Overall study results and limits: In the approximately 130 validation repertoires, a later analysis found that first-cohort TCR clusters tended to co-occur. The classifier was said to identify cytomegalovirus status with high specificity and sensitivity.

TCRdb keeps only in-frame clones here, not all; method: immunoSEQ multiplex PCR. This table has about 180,000 clones, 85% to 90% appearing once. This clone appeared once. Antigen unknown. V was pared by 0 bases and J by 2 bases, with 7 bases between. The CDR3 is made up of 15 amino acids. Germline CDR1 is MGHRA and CDR2 is YSYEKL. This receptor was obtained from a woman in her thirties in good health and CMV-seronegative. The gene calls are TRBV4-1 and TRBJ2-2; D remains ambiguous. The source material was PBMCs. Here the CDR3 DNA reads TGCGCCAGCAGCCAAGAGTGGCTTAACACCGGGGAGCTGTTTTTT. This encodes CASSQEWLNTGELFF.